A selection of T cell receptor beta chains follows, all from one sample in a study of cytomegalovirus exposure and HLA in healthy donors. The data were produced by immunoSEQ multiplex PCR, yet TCRdb's version contains in-frame clones alone and is incomplete. The table shows roughly 100,000 clones, with 75% to 90% occurring only once. Sequenced: PBMCs. The source is a man aged 25-45 years in good health and CMV-seronegative. Each CDR3 is given without its conserved first and last residue.

v_call | cdr3_aa
TRBV7-9 | ASSYSSGTQY
TRBV4-2 | ASRTDRPTTNEKLF
TRBV15 | ATSRGSWNEKLF
TRBV4-1 | ASSQGPAYGGADTQY
TRBV2 | ATPGQGGTDTQY
TRBV30 | ASQGDTEAF
TRBV9 | ASSVEQGLVQY
TRBV27 | ASSFKQELNTEAF
TRBV10-3 | ATSVGQGRTMEQF
TRBV7-8 | ASSPEGPNYGYT
TRBV4-1 | ASSQDGLNSGNTIY
TRBV27 | ASSWSKSADTQY
TRBV19 | ASSIAVTGGQGRNQPQH
TRBV6-5 | ASSEDRAEEQY
TRBV23-1 | ASSDPRGNYEQY
TRBV5-1 | ASSSFRDRGLYATSYEQY
TRBV30 | AWSELAESYEQY
TRBV25-1 | ASSADSYNEQF
TRBV9 | ASSDTPNNQPQH
TRBV28 | ASSFVLTGANQPQH
TRBV28 | ASSLTEDSPLH
TRBV18 | ASSVDRGYAYEQY
TRBV7-3 | ASSLTGQGNTEAF
TRBV7-2 | ASLPRGAGGTDTQY
TRBV7-9 | ASSAPGLAGKETQY
TRBV5-1 | ASSLNQNYEQY
TRBV7-9 | ASSSAPRGIDEQY
TRBV7-2 | ASSRSGQANQPQH
TRBV27 | ASSLSSGYEQY
TRBV28 | ASSAQYFTDTQY
TRBV13 | ASSPLGGPYEQY
TRBV7-9 | ASSLDLNEQF
TRBV20-1 | SARDGEAF
TRBV29-1 | SVEDRDSGRLEQF
TRBV29-1 | SVGSGTGNEQF
TRBV6-5 | ASSYGTSDYNEQF
TRBV28 | ASSLGIGGQGLYGYT
TRBV18 | ASSPASARDQPQH
TRBV11-2 | ASSLEVRGLGTDTQY
TRBV2 | ASRPLFGQYEQY
TRBV7-8 | ASSLNVGLAGNNEQF
TRBV6-6 | ASSLQRNTIY
TRBV5-8 | ASSLPESGEKLF
TRBV6-1 | ASGAGGSGNTIY
TRBV7-9 | ASNDRVSGELF
TRBV14 | ASSHDRAGYT
TRBV19 | ASSMFSDRAGETQY